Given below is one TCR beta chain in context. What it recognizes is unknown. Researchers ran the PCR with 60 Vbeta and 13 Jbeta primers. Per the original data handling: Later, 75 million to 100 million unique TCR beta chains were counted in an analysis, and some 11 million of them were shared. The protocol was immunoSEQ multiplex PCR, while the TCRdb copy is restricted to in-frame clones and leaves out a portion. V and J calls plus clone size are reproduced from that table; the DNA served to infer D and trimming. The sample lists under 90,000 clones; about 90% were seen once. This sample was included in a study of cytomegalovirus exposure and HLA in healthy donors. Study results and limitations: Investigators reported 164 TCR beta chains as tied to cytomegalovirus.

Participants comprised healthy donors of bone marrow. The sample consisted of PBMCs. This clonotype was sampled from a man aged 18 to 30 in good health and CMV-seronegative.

The CDR3 DNA reads as TGTGCCAGCAGCGTAGTCCCTAGTGCAGATACGCAGTATTTT. Translation: CASSVVPSADTQYF. The chain combines TRBV9 with TRBJ2-3; D gene unclear. The CDR3 is 14 residues long. Trimming took off 0 bases at V and 4 bases at J, with 9 bases between the two ends. CDR1 SGDLS and CDR2 YYNGEE come from the germline V gene.